Each of the 21 T cell receptor beta chains below was sequenced from the same sample in a study of blood T cell repertoires in COVID-19. The table came from immunoSEQ multiplex PCR; TCRdb's copy has only in-frame clones and leaves some out. The table records approximately 69,000 clones, roughly 90% of them present only once. Material: peripheral blood. Source of these receptors: a man in his fifties with acute or convalescent COVID-19.

V is TRBV18 and J is TRBJ1-2, with D maybe TRBD1 (6 bases). V was cut by 3 bases and J by 6 bases, with 11 bases left in between. The CDR3 consists of 13 residues. The germline V gene has CDR1 KGHSH and CDR2 LQKENI. The CDR3 coding sequence is TGTGCCAGCTCACCTGCAGGGGCGGATGGCTACACCTTC. Protein sequence: CASSPAGADGYTF.

The chain is built from TRBV6-2 or TRBV6-3 and TRBJ1-1; 9 nucleotides line up with TRBD1. This CDR3 has 16 residues. The J segment lost 5 bases and the V segment lost 5 bases, leaving 12 bases of the junction unmatched. The germline gives CDR1 MNHEY, CDR2 SVGEGT. The CDR3 loop is CASSKQGAGSRTEAFF. CDR3 coding DNA: TGTGCCAGCAGTAAACAGGGGGCTGGAAGTCGGACTGAAGCTTTCTTT.

This clone came up once. The chain has TRBV5-4 and TRBJ2-1; 7 bases agree with TRBD1. CDR3 length equals 16 residues. J was trimmed by 3 bases and V by 4 bases; bases with no gene match: 10. Per the germline V gene, CDR1 is SGHNT and CDR2 is YYREEE (reference sequence). The chain's CDR3 is CASSLRIGGGYNEQFF. DNA of the CDR3: TGTGCCAGCAGCCTAAGGATAGGGGGCGGCTACAATGAGCAGTTCTTC.

The chain is built from TRBV11-3 and TRBJ2-1, with 7 bases aligning to TRBD2. V was pared by 0 bases and J by 1 base, with 6 bases of the junction left unmatched. CDR1 and CDR2 from the germline V gene are SGHNT and YENEEA. CDR3 length: 17 residues. CDR3 coding DNA: TGTGCCAGCAGCTTAGATAGGTGGGGGGGGTCCTACAATGAGCAGTTCTTC. Translated, it gives CASSLDRWGGSYNEQFF.

This chain joins TRBV21-1 and TRBJ2-7; no DNA check was done on the table's D call, TRBD1. TRBV21-1 is assigned pseudogene status. The CDR3 runs 15 residues. The CDR3 sequence: CASSKKRRGNHEQYF. The CDR3 region has the DNA TGTGCCAGCAGCAAAAAACGAAGGGGGAACCACGAGCAGTACTTC.

V is TRBV5-1 and J is TRBJ2-1, with 8 bases that match TRBD1. The CDR3 length is 13 residues. Trimming cost V 5 bases and J 8 bases; bases outside gene matches: 6. Germline V lookup: CDR1 SGHRS, CDR2 YFSETQ. CDR3 loop: CASRSDRDYEQFF. The CDR3, as DNA: TGCGCCAGCAGATCGGACAGGGACTATGAGCAGTTCTTC.

This chain connects TRBV11-2 to TRBJ2-7, with TRBD2 matching 8 bases. Per the germline V gene, CDR1 is SGHAT and CDR2 is FQNNGV. The junction had 9 bases not matched to a gene; V was cut back by 6 bases and J by 2 bases. This CDR3 is built from 15 residues. The CDR3 sequence: CASSPRGGGAYEQYF. The CDR3 DNA reads as TGTGCCAGCAGTCCCCGGGGGGGCGGTGCCTACGAGCAGTACTTC.

This chain uses TRBV7-2 with TRBJ2-1; 7 bases agree with TRBD2. The CDR3 is made up of 12 amino acids. The trim removed 5 bases at V and 6 bases at J, leaving 1 base unmatched. Germline V CDR1 and CDR2: SGHTA, FQGNSA. The CDR3 DNA reads TGTGCCAGCAGCCGGACTAGCAATGAGCAGTTCTTC. This gives the protein CASSRTSNEQFF.

The chain combines TRBV7-2 with TRBJ2-4, with D perhaps matching TRBD2 (6 bases). Germline-derived CDR1 and CDR2 are SGHTA and FQGNSA. V lost 2 bases and J 11 bases, leaving 13 bases between the germline ends. The CDR3 is made up of 13 amino acids. DNA of the CDR3: TGTGCCAGCAGCTTAAAGGCGGGGTCCCTTCAGTACTTC. Encoded protein: CASSLKAGSLQYF. Combining the CDR3 with reference TRBV7-2 and TRBJ2-4 gives the whole variable domain GAGVSQSPSNKVTEKGKDVELRCDPISGHTALYWYRQSLGQGLEFLIYFQGNSAPDKSGLPSDRFSAERTGGSVSTLTIQRTQQEDSAVYLCASSLKAGSLQYFGAGTRLSVL.

The CDR3 reads CSVEGADSYTGELFF. CDR3 DNA sequence: TGCAGCGTTGAGGGGGCAGACAGTTACACCGGGGAGCTGTTTTTT. V usage is TRBV29-1 and J usage is TRBJ2-2; D is perhaps TRBD1 (6 bases). The CDR3 length is 15 residues. V was pared by 3 bases and J by 3 bases, with 14 bases between. CDR1 is SQVTM and CDR2 is ANQGSEA in the germline V gene.

Comments on this clone: No conserved phenylalanine or tryptophan ends this CDR3, so it is likely a read error. The DNA is omitted, as the CDR3 cannot be located on it reliably, and the CDR3 follows TCRdb's listing. V is TRBV30 and J is TRBJ1-2. The CDR3 contains 12 residues when both ends are counted. The germline V gene encodes CDR1 GTSNPN and CDR2 SVGIG (reference sequence). CDR3 in amino acids: CAWSVRGAGKFL.

J is TRBJ2-1 and V is TRBV14; 10 bases line up with TRBD2. There are 15 residues in the CDR3. Germline values: CDR1 SGHDN, CDR2 FVKESK. V lost 2 bases and J lost 9; bases outside the gene matches: 7. CDR3 nucleotides: TGTGCCAGCAGCCAACTAGCGGGAGTGGAAGGTGAGCAGTTCTTC. This encodes CASSQLAGVEGEQFF.

The chain couples TRBV6-5 to TRBJ2-1; TRBD1 matches at 7 bases. CDR1 and CDR2 (germline): MNHEY, SVGAGI. The CDR3 has 14 residues. V gave up 0 bases and J gave up 7 bases; unmatched junction bases: 3. CDR3 residues: CASSYSTGINEQFF. The CDR3 nucleotides are TGTGCCAGCAGTTACTCGACAGGGATAAATGAGCAGTTCTTC.

The V and J genes are TRBV19 and TRBJ2-2, with D unclear. CDR3 size: 13 residues. The germline gives CDR1 LNHDA, CDR2 SQIVND (reference sequence). The V gene lost 5 bases and the J gene lost 6 bases, with 10 bases spanning the gap. The CDR3 DNA reads TGTGCCAGTAGTCTCGCCTTAGCCGGGGAGCTGTTTTTT. Translation gives CASSLALAGELFF.

The chain combines TRBV24-1 with TRBJ2-1, with TRBD2 identical over 10 bases. CDR1 and CDR2 from the germline V gene are KGHDR and SFDVKD. The CDR3 totals 16 residues. With 5 bases clipped from V and 6 bases from J, the junction kept 9 bases outside the gene matches. CDR3 sequence (DNA): TGTGCCACCAGTGCCTCCTCTAGCGGGAGCCTCAATGAGCAGTTCTTC. Protein: CATSASSSGSLNEQFF.

This chain links TRBV5-4 with TRBJ2-7; 8 bases match TRBD2. CDR3 size: 14 residues. The V gene's germline CDR1 is SGHNT and CDR2 YYREEE (reference sequence). V gave up 4 bases and J gave up 4 bases; unmatched junction bases: 7. The CDR3: CASSPELAAYEQYF. The CDR3 coding sequence is TGTGCCAGCAGCCCTGAACTAGCGGCATACGAGCAGTACTTC.

V is TRBV6-6 and J is TRBJ2-2; tentative D call: TRBD2 (5 bases). The germline V gene has CDR1 MNHNY and CDR2 SVGAGI (reference sequence). The CDR3 sequence is 16 residues long. V gave up 0 bases and J gave up 0 bases, with 8 bases separating them. The CDR3 protein is CASSYSRETNTGELFF. Here the CDR3 DNA reads TGTGCCAGCAGTTACTCCCGGGAAACGAACACCGGGGAGCTGTTTTTT.

The V call is TRBV24-1, the J call TRBJ1-4, with a possible D match to TRBD1 (6 bases). In germline, CDR1 is KGHDR, CDR2 SFDVKD. The CDR3 spans 13 residues. Trimming shortened V by 4 bases and J by 10 bases, and 12 bases separated the two germline ends. The CDR3 nucleotides read TGTGCCACCAGTGACGCAGGGGTTGGAAAACTGTTTTTT. This sequence encodes CATSDAGVGKLFF.

The count of this clone is one. The chain links TRBV7-9 to TRBJ2-5; D possibly corresponds to TRBD2 (6 bases). The CDR3 is 16 residues long. Germline CDR1 SEHNR, CDR2 FQNEAQ (reference sequence). V shed 4 bases and J shed 1 base, with 16 bases lying between them. As DNA, the CDR3 is TGTGCCAGCAGCTCTGCCCAGAGGGGACTCCAAGAGACCCAGTACTTC. It specifies CASSSAQRGLQETQYF.

The chain couples TRBV12-5 to TRBJ1-5, with 12 bases identical to TRBD1. With V trimmed by 2 bases and J by 6 bases, 14 bases remained unmatched. Germline-derived CDR1 and CDR2 are LGHNT and FRNRAP. The CDR3 extends over 19 amino acids. The CDR3 sequence is CASGLLSGTGGIRGQPQHF. CDR3 nucleotide sequence: TGTGCTAGTGGTTTGTTATCCGGGACAGGGGGCATTAGAGGTCAGCCCCAGCATTTT.

The genes are TRBV10-3 and TRBJ1-5; 8 bases fit TRBD1. The CDR3 covers 14 residues. The germline CDR1 and CDR2 sequences are ENHRY and SYGVKD. Germline trimming cut 10 bases from V and 4 bases from J; bases unmatched to any gene: 9. CDR3 protein: CASSGQGGNQPQHF. CDR3 bases: TGTGCCAGCTCCGGACAGGGTGGAAATCAGCCCCAGCATTTT.